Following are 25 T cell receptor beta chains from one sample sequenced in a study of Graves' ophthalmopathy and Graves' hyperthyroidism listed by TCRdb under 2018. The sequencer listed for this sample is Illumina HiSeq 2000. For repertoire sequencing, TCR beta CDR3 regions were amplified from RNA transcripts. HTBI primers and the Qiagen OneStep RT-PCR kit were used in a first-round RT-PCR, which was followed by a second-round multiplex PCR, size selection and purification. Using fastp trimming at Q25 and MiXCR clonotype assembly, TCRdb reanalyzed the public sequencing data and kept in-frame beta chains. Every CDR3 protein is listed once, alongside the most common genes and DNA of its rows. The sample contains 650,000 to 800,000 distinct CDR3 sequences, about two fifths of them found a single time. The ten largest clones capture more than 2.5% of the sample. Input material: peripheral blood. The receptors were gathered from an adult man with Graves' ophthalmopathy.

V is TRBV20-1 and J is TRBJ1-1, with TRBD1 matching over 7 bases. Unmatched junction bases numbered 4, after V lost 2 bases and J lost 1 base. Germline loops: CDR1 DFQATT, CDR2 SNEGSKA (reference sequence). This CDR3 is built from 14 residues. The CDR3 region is CSARKHRGNTEAFF. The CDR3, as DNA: TGCAGTGCTAGAAAGCACAGGGGGAACACTGAAGCTTTCTTT.

CDR3 DNA sequence: TGCAGTGCTAACCCCGGGGACAGGGCCAACACTGAAGCTTTCTTT. Translation: CSANPGDRANTEAFF. The chain carries TRBV20-1 and TRBJ1-1, with TRBD1 matching 9 bases. V shed 4 bases, J shed 2 bases, and the junction held 8 bases outside the gene matches. Germline V gene sequence: CDR1 DFQATT, CDR2 SNEGSKA (reference sequence). CDR3 length equals 15 residues.

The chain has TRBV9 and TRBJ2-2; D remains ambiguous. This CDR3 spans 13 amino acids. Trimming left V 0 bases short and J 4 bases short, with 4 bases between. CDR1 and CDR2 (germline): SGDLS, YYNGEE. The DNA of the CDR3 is TGTGCCAGCAGCGTAGTTCCCACCGGGGAGCTGTTTTTT. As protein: CASSVVPTGELFF. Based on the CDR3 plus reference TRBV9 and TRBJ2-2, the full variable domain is DSGVTQTPKHLITATGQRVTLRCSPRSGDLSVYWYQQSLDQGLQFLIQYYNGEERAKGNILERFSAQQFPDLHSELNLSSLELGDSALYFCASSVVPTGELFFGEGSRLTVL.

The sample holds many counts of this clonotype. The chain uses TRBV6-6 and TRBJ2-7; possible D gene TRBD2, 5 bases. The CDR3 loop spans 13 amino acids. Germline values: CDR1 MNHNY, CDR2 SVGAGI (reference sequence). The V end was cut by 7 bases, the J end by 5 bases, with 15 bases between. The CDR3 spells CASNRLAGNEQYF. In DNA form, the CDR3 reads TGTGCCAGCAATCGCCTAGCCGGGAACGAGCAGTACTTC.

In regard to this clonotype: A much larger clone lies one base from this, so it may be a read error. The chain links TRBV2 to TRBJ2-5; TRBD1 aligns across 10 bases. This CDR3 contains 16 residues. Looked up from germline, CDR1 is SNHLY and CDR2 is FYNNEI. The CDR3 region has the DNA TGTGCCAGCAGTGGGGACAGGGGATGGTCACAAGGGACCCAGTACTTC. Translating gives CASSGDRGWSQGTQYF.

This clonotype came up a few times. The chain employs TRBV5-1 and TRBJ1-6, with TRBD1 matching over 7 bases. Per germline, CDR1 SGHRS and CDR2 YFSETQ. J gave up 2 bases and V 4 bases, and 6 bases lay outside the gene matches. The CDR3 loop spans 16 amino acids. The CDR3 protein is CASSQGQSPYNSPLHF. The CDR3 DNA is TGCGCCAGCAGCCAGGGACAGAGTCCCTATAATTCACCCCTCCACTTT.

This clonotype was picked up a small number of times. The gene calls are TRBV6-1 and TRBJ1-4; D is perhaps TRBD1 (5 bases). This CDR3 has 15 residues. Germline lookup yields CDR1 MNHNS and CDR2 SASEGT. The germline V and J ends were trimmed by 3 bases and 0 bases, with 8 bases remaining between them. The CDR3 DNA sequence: TGTGCCAGCAGTGACAGGGCGTCAACTAATGAAAAACTGTTTTTT. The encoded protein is CASSDRASTNEKLFF.

The CDR3 DNA follows: TGCAGCTTAACAGGGGGTGACCGGGAGCTGTTTTTT. Its translation: CSLTGGDRELFF. The J gene is TRBJ2-2, the V gene TRBV29-1; TRBD1 agrees at 8 bases. From germline, CDR1 is SQVTM and CDR2 ANQGSEA. The CDR3 spans 12 residues. With 8 bases clipped from V and 9 bases from J, the junction kept 8 bases outside the gene matches.

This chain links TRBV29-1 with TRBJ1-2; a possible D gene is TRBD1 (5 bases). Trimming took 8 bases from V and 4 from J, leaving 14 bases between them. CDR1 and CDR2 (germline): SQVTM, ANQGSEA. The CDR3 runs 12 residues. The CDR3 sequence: CSSWTQSYGYTF. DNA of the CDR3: TGCAGCTCCTGGACACAATCCTATGGCTACACCTTC. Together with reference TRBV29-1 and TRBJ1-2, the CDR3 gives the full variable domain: SAVISQKPSRDICQRGTSLTIQCQVDSQVTMMFWYRQQPGQSLTLIATANQGSEATYESGFVIDKFPISRPNLTFSTLTVSNMSPEDSSIYLCSSWTQSYGYTFGSGTRLTVV.

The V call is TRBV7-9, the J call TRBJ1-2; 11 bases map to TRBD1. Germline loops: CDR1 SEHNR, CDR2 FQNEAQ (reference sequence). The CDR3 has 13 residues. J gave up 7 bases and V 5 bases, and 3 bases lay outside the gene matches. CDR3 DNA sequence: TGTGCCAGCAGCACGGGGACAGGGGGTGGCTACACCTTC. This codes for CASSTGTGGGYTF.

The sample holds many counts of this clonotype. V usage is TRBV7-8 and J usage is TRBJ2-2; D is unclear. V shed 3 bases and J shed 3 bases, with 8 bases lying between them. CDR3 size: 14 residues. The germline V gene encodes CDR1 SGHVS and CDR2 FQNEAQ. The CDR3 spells CASSLRLYTGELFF. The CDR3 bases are TGTGCCAGCAGCTTGAGACTTTACACCGGGGAGCTGTTTTTT. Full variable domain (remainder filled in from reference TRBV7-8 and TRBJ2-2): GAGVSQSPRYKVAKRGQDVALRCDPISGHVSLFWYQQALGQGPEFLTYFQNEAQLDKSGLPSDRFFAERPEGSVSTLKIQRTQQEDSAVYLCASSLRLYTGELFFGEGSRLTVL.

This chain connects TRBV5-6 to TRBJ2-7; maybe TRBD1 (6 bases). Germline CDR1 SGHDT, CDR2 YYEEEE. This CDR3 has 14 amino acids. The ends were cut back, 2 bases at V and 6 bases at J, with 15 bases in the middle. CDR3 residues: CASSLGQHTCEQYF. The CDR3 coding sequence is TGTGCCAGCAGCTTAGGACAGCATACTTGCGAGCAGTACTTC.

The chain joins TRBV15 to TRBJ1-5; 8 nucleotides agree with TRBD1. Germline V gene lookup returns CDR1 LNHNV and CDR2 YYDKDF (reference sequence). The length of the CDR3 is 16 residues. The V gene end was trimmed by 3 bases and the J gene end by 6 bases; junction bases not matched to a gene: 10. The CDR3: CATSSEFRQGAQPQHF. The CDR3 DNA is TGTGCCACCAGCAGTGAATTTAGGCAGGGGGCTCAGCCCCAGCATTTT. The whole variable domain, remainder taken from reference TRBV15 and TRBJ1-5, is DAMVIQNPRYQVTQFGKPVTLSCSQTLNHNVMYWYQQKSSQAPKLLFHYYDKDFNNEADTPDNFQSRRPNTSFCFLDIRSPGLGDTAMYLCATSSEFRQGAQPQHFGDGTRLSIL.

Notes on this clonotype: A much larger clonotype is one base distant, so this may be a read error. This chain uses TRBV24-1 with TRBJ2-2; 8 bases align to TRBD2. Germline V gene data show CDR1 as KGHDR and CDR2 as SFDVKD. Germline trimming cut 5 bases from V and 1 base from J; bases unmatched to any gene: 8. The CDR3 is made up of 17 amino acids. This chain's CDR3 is CATSGPRSGVNTGELFF. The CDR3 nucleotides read TGTGCCACCAGTGGTCCCCGTAGCGGGGTGAACACCGGGGAGCTGTTTTTT.

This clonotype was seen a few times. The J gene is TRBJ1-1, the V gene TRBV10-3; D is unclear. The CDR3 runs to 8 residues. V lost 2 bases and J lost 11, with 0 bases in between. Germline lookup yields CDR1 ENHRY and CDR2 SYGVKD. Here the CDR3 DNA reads TGTGCCATCAGTGAGGCTTTCTTT. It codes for CAISEAFF.

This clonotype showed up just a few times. The CDR3 nucleotides are TGTGCCAGCAGTGAATCGTTGAGCACCGGGGAGCTGTTTTTT. Its protein is CASSESLSTGELFF. The V gene is TRBV6-4, the J gene TRBJ2-2; D unclear. There are 14 residues in the CDR3. Germline V gives CDR1 MRHNA, CDR2 SNTAGT. V lost 3 bases to trimming and J lost 4 bases, with 9 bases between them.

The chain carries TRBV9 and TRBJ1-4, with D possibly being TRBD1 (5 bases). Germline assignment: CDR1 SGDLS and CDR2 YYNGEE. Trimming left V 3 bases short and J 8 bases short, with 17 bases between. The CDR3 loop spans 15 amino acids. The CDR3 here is CASSGGGTPGEKLFF. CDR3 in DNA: TGTGCCAGCAGCGGCGGGGGTACACCCGGGGAAAAACTGTTTTTT.

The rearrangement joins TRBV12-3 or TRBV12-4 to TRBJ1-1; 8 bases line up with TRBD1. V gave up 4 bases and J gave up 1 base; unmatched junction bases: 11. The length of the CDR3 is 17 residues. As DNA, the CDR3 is TGTGCCAGCAGTTCCTACCTCAGGGGGCGGGGGAACACTGAAGCTTTCTTT. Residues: CASSSYLRGRGNTEAFF.

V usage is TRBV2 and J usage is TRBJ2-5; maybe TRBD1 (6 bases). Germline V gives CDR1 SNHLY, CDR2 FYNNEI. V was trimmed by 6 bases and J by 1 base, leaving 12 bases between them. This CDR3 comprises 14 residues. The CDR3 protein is CASRGDNLQETQYF. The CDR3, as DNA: TGTGCCAGCAGGGGGGACAACCTCCAAGAGACCCAGTACTTC.

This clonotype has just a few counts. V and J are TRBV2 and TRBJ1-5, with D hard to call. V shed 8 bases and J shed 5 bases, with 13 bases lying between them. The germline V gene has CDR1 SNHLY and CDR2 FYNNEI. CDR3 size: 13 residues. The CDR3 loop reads CASSPGEDQPQHF. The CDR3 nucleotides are TGTGCCAGCTCACCGGGTGAGGATCAGCCCCAGCATTTT.

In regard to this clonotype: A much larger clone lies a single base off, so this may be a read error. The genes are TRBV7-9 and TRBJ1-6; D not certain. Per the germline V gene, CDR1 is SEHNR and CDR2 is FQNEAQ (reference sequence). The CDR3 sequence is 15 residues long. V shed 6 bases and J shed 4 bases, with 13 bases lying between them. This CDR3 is CASSLWGWYNSPLHF. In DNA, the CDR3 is TGTGCCAGCAGTTTATGGGGATGGTATAATTCACCCCTCCACTTT.

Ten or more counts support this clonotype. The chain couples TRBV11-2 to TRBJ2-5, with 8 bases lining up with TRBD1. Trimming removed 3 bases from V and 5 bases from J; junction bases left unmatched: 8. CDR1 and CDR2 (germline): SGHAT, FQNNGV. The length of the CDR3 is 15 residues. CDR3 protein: CASSFFQGARETQYF. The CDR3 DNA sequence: TGTGCCAGCAGCTTTTTCCAGGGGGCGCGGGAGACCCAGTACTTC.

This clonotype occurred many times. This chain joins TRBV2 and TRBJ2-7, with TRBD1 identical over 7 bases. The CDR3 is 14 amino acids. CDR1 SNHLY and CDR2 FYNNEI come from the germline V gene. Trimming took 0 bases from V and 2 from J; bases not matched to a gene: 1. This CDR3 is CASSEAQGAYEQYF. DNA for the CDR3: TGTGCCAGCAGTGAAGCGCAGGGGGCCTACGAGCAGTACTTC.

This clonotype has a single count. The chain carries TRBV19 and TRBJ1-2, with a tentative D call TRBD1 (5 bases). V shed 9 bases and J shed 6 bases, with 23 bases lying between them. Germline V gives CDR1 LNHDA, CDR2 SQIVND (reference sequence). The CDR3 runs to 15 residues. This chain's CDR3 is CASSEFTQGGNGYTF. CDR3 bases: TGTGCCAGCAGTGAATTCACTCAGGGAGGGAATGGCTACACCTTC.

CDR3 in amino acids: CASSYRGLTSYEQYF. The CDR3 bases are TGTGCCAGCAGCTACAGGGGCCTTACTTCCTACGAGCAGTACTTC. The chain is built from TRBV11-1 and TRBJ2-7, with 7 positions matching TRBD1. The germline V gene encodes CDR1 SGHAT and CDR2 FQDESV (reference sequence). The CDR3 extends over 15 amino acids. The V segment lost 4 bases and the J segment 1 base; nucleotides outside the gene matches: 7.